This TCR beta chain appears in the sequencing data of a study of identical twins. Study conclusions and caveats: Memory repertoires lacked the insertion deficit that abundant cord blood beta clonotypes showed.

V shed 8 bases and J shed 5 bases, with 18 bases lying between them. This CDR3 is built from 14 residues. The V gene's germline CDR1 is LGHNA and CDR2 YNFKEQ. This clonotype was detected many times. Its antigen remains unknown. TCRdb passed the 5' RACE reads through MiXCR, listing each CDR3 protein once. This table holds roughly 770,000 distinct CDR3 sequences, approximately 18% found once. The sample was also reused in another study, on T cells expressing NK-cell markers.

The material sequenced was PBMCs. The chain links TRBV4-2 to TRBJ1-1, with a tentative D call TRBD1 (6 bases). The sequence was collected from a woman younger than 35 in good health. The CDR3: CASVRGGRVTEAFF. In DNA, the CDR3 is TGTGCCAGCGTCCGCGGGGGGCGGGTTACTGAAGCTTTCTTT.